These 23 T cell receptor beta chains were sequenced from one sample in a study of blood T cell repertoires in COVID-19. Measured with immunoSEQ multiplex PCR; TCRdb has only the in-frame clones, and not every one. The data contain 200,000 to 250,000 clones, about 85% of them singletons. Specimen: PBMCs or T cells enriched from blood (not recorded which). The receptors here all came from a man aged 25 to 40 who had recovered from COVID-19.

The V gene is TRBV4-3, the J gene TRBJ2-7; D remains unclear. The length of the CDR3 is 14 residues. Germline CDR1 is LGHNA and CDR2 is YSLEER. With 0 bases removed from V and 4 bases from J, the gap between germline ends came to 10 bases. The CDR3 bases are TGCGCCAGCAGCCAAGAGAAGTCGGGTTACGAGCAGTACTTC. Translated, it gives CASSQEKSGYEQYF.

This clone occurred once. This sequence joins TRBV19 and TRBJ1-2; 9 nucleotides match TRBD1. CDR1 and CDR2 (germline): LNHDA, SQIVND (reference sequence). Trimming cost V 7 bases and J 8 bases; bases outside gene matches: 14. CDR3 length: 15 residues. The CDR3 DNA follows: TGTGCCAGTACCTCTGGGACAGGGAAAGGAATGGGCTACACCTTC. Translating gives CASTSGTGKGMGYTF.

This clone was recorded at least ten times. This chain links TRBV9 with TRBJ2-3; D not certain. The germline V and J ends were trimmed by 2 bases and 6 bases, with 10 bases remaining between them. Germline assignment: CDR1 SGDLS and CDR2 YYNGEE. The CDR3 spans 13 residues. As DNA, the CDR3 is TGTGCCAGCAGCGTCTACGCGAGGGATACGCAGTATTTT. It specifies CASSVYARDTQYF.

The chain recombines TRBV30 with TRBJ2-7, with D possibly being TRBD2 (6 bases). The CDR3 totals 13 residues. Germline CDR1 GTSNPN, CDR2 SVGIG (reference sequence). Trimming cost V 3 bases and J 3 bases, with 12 bases left between them. As DNA, the CDR3 is TGTGCCTGGAGCAGTCTAGCGCACTACGAGCAGTACTTC. It encodes CAWSSLAHYEQYF. The full variable domain, completed using reference TRBV30 and TRBJ2-7, is SQTIHQWPATLVQPVGSPLSLECTVEGTSNPNLYWYRQAAGRGLQLLFYSVGIGQISSEVPQNLSASRPQDRQFILSSKKLLLSDSGFYLCAWSSLAHYEQYFGPGTRLTVT.

CDR3: CASSGGGRYGYTF. The CDR3 nucleotides read TGTGCCAGCTCAGGGGGCGGTAGATATGGCTACACCTTC. The rearrangement links TRBV5-6 to TRBJ1-2, with TRBD1 matching over 8 bases. CDR1 is SGHDT and CDR2 is YYEEEE in the germline V gene. V shed 7 bases and J 5 bases; nucleotides not matched to a gene: 7. The CDR3 is 13 residues long.

V is TRBV3-1 (or the pseudogene TRBV3-2) and J is TRBJ2-3; D gene unclear. The germline gives CDR1 LGHDT, CDR2 YNNKEL (reference sequence). Trimming cost V 3 bases and J 3 bases, with 4 bases left between them. This CDR3 has 12 residues. CDR3 sequence: CASSQETDTQYF. The CDR3 nucleotides read TGTGCCAGCAGCCAGGAGACAGATACGCAGTATTTT.

The rearrangement uses TRBV13 and TRBJ2-1; 7 nucleotides match TRBD2. The CDR3 contains 15 residues. Germline CDR1 and CDR2: PRHDT and FYEKMQ (reference sequence). Trimming removed 2 bases from V and 0 bases from J; junction bases left unmatched: 1. The CDR3 protein is CASSLRGSSYNEQFF. CDR3 bases: TGTGCCAGCAGCTTACGCGGGAGCTCCTACAATGAGCAGTTCTTC.

This clone appeared once. The rearrangement uses TRBV7-9 and TRBJ1-5, with D perhaps TRBD1 (6 bases). V was cut by 5 bases and J by 7 bases, with 12 bases left in between. Germline V lookup: CDR1 SEHNR, CDR2 FQNEAQ (reference sequence). The CDR3 has 13 residues. The CDR3 loop is CASSHEGGQPQHF. The CDR3 DNA reads as TGTGCCAGCAGCCACGAGGGGGGGCAGCCCCAGCATTTT.

This clone was detected once. The rearrangement uses TRBV5-1 and TRBJ2-5, with 9 positions matching TRBD1. Germline V gives CDR1 SGHRS, CDR2 YFSETQ. The CDR3 totals 15 residues. The V and J ends lost 3 bases and 2 bases, in that order; junction bases with no gene match: 5. CDR3 DNA sequence: TGCGCCAGCAGCTCGCAGACAGGGGGACAAGAGACCCAGTACTTC. This gives the protein CASSSQTGGQETQYF.

The V call is TRBV5-1, the J call TRBJ2-5; 8 bases align to TRBD2. Germline-derived CDR1 and CDR2 are SGHRS and YFSETQ. The CDR3 extends over 17 amino acids. Trimming removed 3 bases from V and 3 bases from J; junction bases left unmatched: 13. CDR3 amino acids: CASSSQPGTRWKETQYF. In nucleotides, the CDR3 is TGCGCCAGCAGCTCCCAGCCCGGGACTAGGTGGAAAGAGACCCAGTACTTC.

This rearrangement joins TRBV9 to TRBJ2-1, with 9 bases lining up with TRBD1. The CDR3 runs to 15 residues. CDR1 and CDR2 (germline): SGDLS, YYNGEE. V lost 4 bases, J lost 11 bases, and 13 bases stayed unmatched. The CDR3 DNA is TGTGCCAGCAGCCCCGGGACAGGGCAGGTGGAGCAGCAGTTCTTC. Translation gives CASSPGTGQVEQQFF.

The chain joins TRBV6-5 to TRBJ1-5; no definite D call. CDR3 length: 15 amino acids. Trimming left V 5 bases short and J 0 bases short, with 11 bases between. The germline gives CDR1 MNHEY, CDR2 SVGAGI. The CDR3 sequence is CASSTTYYSNQPQHF. The CDR3 nucleotides read TGTGCCAGCAGTACCACATATTATAGCAATCAGCCCCAGCATTTT.

The J gene is TRBJ2-7, the V gene TRBV28, with 7 bases matching TRBD2. The junction had 6 bases not matched to a gene; V was cut back by 7 bases and J by 3 bases. The CDR3 covers 13 residues. Germline V gives CDR1 MDHEN, CDR2 SYDVKM. This CDR3 is CASTWGGIYEQYF. CDR3 in DNA: TGTGCCAGCACCTGGGGGGGGATCTACGAGCAGTACTTC.

The chain is built from TRBV18 and TRBJ2-3; 8 bases map to TRBD1. CDR1 KGHSH and CDR2 LQKENI come from the germline V gene. This CDR3 has 15 amino acids. V trimming: 6 bases; J trimming: 4 bases; junction bases outside the gene matches: 9. This CDR3 reads CASSVDRDRADTQYF. Here the CDR3 DNA reads TGTGCCAGCTCTGTGGACAGGGATCGGGCAGATACGCAGTATTTT.

The chain links TRBV7-2 to TRBJ2-2, with 8 bases lining up with TRBD1. Germline CDR1 is SGHTA and CDR2 is FQGNSA. CDR3 length: 15 amino acids. V shed 8 bases and J 4 bases; nucleotides not matched to a gene: 9. This chain's CDR3 is CASGLTGAVTGELFF. The CDR3 coding sequence is TGTGCCAGCGGATTGACAGGGGCGGTCACCGGGGAGCTGTTTTTT.

This clone was recorded only once. The chain couples TRBV3-1 (or the pseudogene TRBV3-2) to TRBJ2-7, with a possible D match to TRBD1 (5 bases). The germline gives CDR1 LGHDT, CDR2 YNNKEL (reference sequence). CDR3 length: 15 residues. V lost 1 base and J 4 bases, leaving 14 bases between the germline ends. The CDR3 protein is CASSQGVGVPYEQYF. The CDR3 bases are TGTGCCAGCAGCCAAGGGGTAGGGGTCCCATACGAGCAGTACTTC.

The chain carries TRBV19 and TRBJ1-6, with 7 bases fitting TRBD1. CDR3 length: 13 amino acids. CDR1 LNHDA and CDR2 SQIVND come from the germline V gene (reference sequence). The junction had 0 bases not matched to a gene; V was cut back by 2 bases and J by 8 bases. DNA of the CDR3: TGTGCCAGTAGTATACAGGGGGATTCACCCCTCCACTTT. This sequence encodes CASSIQGDSPLHF.

This chain joins TRBV7-2 and TRBJ1-1; TRBD1 aligns across 9 bases. This CDR3 contains 14 residues. Trimming at V came to 6 bases and at J to 5 bases, leaving 7 bases not matched to a gene. Per the germline V gene, CDR1 is SGHTA and CDR2 is FQGNSA. In DNA form, the CDR3 reads TGTGCCAGCAGGCCGGACAGGGGAAGTACTGAAGCTTTCTTT. It specifies CASRPDRGSTEAFF.

The V call is TRBV11-2, the J call TRBJ2-7; weak D call: TRBD1 (6 bases). Trimming removed 7 bases from V and 6 bases from J, with 13 bases in between. Germline CDR1 SGHAT, CDR2 FQNNGV. The CDR3 extends over 12 amino acids. For the CDR3, the DNA is TGTGCCAGCACCCTTAGGGGGAGCGAGCAGTACTTC. Translated: CASTLRGSEQYF.

The rearrangement links TRBV2 to TRBJ1-5; 8 positions agree with TRBD1. The CDR3 contains 18 residues. The V gene end was trimmed by 2 bases and the J gene end by 1 base; junction bases not matched to a gene: 10. In germline, CDR1 is SNHLY, CDR2 FYNNEI. CDR3 sequence: CASSELQGTGWSNQPQHF. CDR3 nucleotide sequence: TGTGCCAGCAGTGAATTACAGGGGACAGGATGGAGCAATCAGCCCCAGCATTTT.

The rearrangement joins TRBV2 to TRBJ1-6, with D hard to call. The CDR3 sequence is 12 residues long. Deletions cut 3 bases from V and 6 bases from J, with 3 bases between. Germline assignment: CDR1 SNHLY and CDR2 FYNNEI. The CDR3 DNA is TGTGCCAGCAGTGACAGTAATTCACCCCTCCACTTT. Translated, it gives CASSDSNSPLHF.

This sequence joins TRBV29-1 and TRBJ1-5, with D possibly being TRBD1 (5 bases). The germline V and J ends were trimmed by 5 bases and 0 bases, with 14 bases remaining between them. From germline, CDR1 is SQVTM and CDR2 ANQGSEA. CDR3 length equals 15 residues. The CDR3 spells CSVRQGGGSNQPQHF. The CDR3 region has the DNA TGCAGCGTTCGGCAGGGAGGAGGTAGCAATCAGCCCCAGCATTTT. Full variable domain (missing parts from reference TRBV29-1 and TRBJ1-5): SAVISQKPSRDICQRGTSLTIQCQVDSQVTMMFWYRQQPGQSLTLIATANQGSEATYESGFVIDKFPISRPNLTFSTLTVSNMSPEDSSIYLCSVRQGGGSNQPQHFGDGTRLSIL.

This clone was recorded once. This chain connects TRBV15 to TRBJ1-5; D possibly corresponds to TRBD1 (5 bases). The CDR3 loop spans 15 amino acids. The V gene lost 1 base and the J gene lost 1 base, with 8 bases spanning the gap. Germline loops: CDR1 LNHNV, CDR2 YYDKDF (reference sequence). The CDR3 reads CATSRGRGSNQPQHF. DNA of the CDR3: TGTGCCACCAGCAGAGGACGGGGGAGCAATCAGCCCCAGCATTTT.